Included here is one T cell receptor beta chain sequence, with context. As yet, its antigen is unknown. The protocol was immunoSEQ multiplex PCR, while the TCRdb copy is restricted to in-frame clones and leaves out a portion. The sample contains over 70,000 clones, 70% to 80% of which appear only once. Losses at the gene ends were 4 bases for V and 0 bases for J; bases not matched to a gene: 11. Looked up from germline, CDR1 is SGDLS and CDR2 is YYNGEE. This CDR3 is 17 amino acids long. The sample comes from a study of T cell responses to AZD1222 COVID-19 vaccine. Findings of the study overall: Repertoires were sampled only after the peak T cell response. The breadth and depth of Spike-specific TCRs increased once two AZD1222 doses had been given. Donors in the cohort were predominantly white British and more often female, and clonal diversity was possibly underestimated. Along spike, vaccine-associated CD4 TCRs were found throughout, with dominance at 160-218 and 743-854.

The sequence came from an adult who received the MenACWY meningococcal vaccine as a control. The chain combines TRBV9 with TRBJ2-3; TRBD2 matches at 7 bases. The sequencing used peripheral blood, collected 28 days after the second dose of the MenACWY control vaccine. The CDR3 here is CASSLRGEGPSTDTQYF. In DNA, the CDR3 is TGTGCCAGCAGCCTCCGGGGGGAGGGTCCTAGCACAGATACGCAGTATTTT.